These T cell receptor beta chains were read from a single sample in a study of T cell repertoires in cytomegalovirus infection. TCRdb reprocessed the reads with MiXCR, giving one entry per CDR3 protein. The data contain around 330,000 distinct CDR3 sequences, roughly a sixth of them seen just once; the ten biggest clones take up about 12%. Input material: PBMCs. These TCRs come from a human donor in good health (CMV status not recorded). Some clones in this sample may be carry-over from other donors' samples. Both conserved end residues are part of each CDR3. Fields, in order: clone size, J gene, D gene, V gene, CDR3 protein, CDR3 DNA. A D gene is named only where the DNA matches it firmly. The size entry is marked missing in some rows and otherwise reads once, few, many or a size class.

abundance: NA
j_gene: TRBJ2-1
d_gene: NA
v_gene: TRBV4-3
CDR3aa: CASSQESGTKYNEQFF
CDR3nt: TGCGCCAGCAGCCAAGAATCAGGGACGAAATACAATGAGCAGTTCTTC

abundance: few
j_gene: TRBJ2-2
d_gene: NA
v_gene: TRBV5-1
CDR3aa: CASSLDTRTGELFF
CDR3nt: TGCGCCAGCAGCTTGGATACCAGGACCGGGGAGCTGTTTTTT

abundance: many
j_gene: TRBJ1-1
d_gene: NA
v_gene: TRBV10-3
CDR3aa: CAISTSGGPLVNTEAFF
CDR3nt: TGTGCCATCAGTACCTCGGGGGGGCCGTTGGTGAACACTGAAGCTTTCTTT

abundance: NA
j_gene: TRBJ1-2
d_gene: NA
v_gene: TRBV28
CDR3aa: CASSLIDSNYGYTF
CDR3nt: TGTGCCAGCAGTTTAATCGACAGCAACTATGGCTACACCTTC

abundance: NA
j_gene: TRBJ2-5
d_gene: NA
v_gene: TRBV20-1
CDR3aa: CSARDYIAGFGQETQYF
CDR3nt: TGCAGTGCTAGAGATTACATCGCGGGTTTCGGGCAAGAGACCCAGTACTTC

abundance: few
j_gene: TRBJ1-2
d_gene: TRBD1
v_gene: TRBV7-9
CDR3aa: CASSKRGLTGYTF
CDR3nt: TGTGCCAGCAGTAAAAGGGGGCTAACTGGCTACACCTTC

abundance: many
j_gene: TRBJ1-5
d_gene: TRBD1
v_gene: TRBV19
CDR3aa: CASSINRGHGNQPQHF
CDR3nt: TGTGCCAGTAGTATAAACAGGGGGCATGGCAATCAGCCCCAGCATTTT

abundance: many
j_gene: TRBJ2-7
d_gene: TRBD1
v_gene: TRBV6-1
CDR3aa: CASSRTGTGQYEQYF
CDR3nt: TGTGCCAGCAGTCGAACCGGGACAGGGCAGTACGAGCAGTACTTC

abundance: many
j_gene: TRBJ1-5
d_gene: NA
v_gene: TRBV6-1
CDR3aa: CASNPLRGNQPQHF
CDR3nt: TGTGCCAGCAACCCGCTGAGGGGCAATCAGCCCCAGCATTTT

abundance: many
j_gene: TRBJ1-5
d_gene: NA
v_gene: TRBV27
CDR3aa: CASSPGLVGNPHQPQHF
CDR3nt: TGTGCCAGCAGTCCAGGGCTCGTGGGGAATCCACATCAGCCCCAGCATTTT

abundance: many
j_gene: TRBJ2-1
d_gene: NA
v_gene: TRBV12-3/TRBV12-4
CDR3aa: CASSFYLQAYNEQFF
CDR3nt: TGTGCCAGCAGTTTTTACTTGCAGGCTTACAATGAGCAGTTCTTC

abundance: NA
j_gene: TRBJ2-5
d_gene: NA
v_gene: TRBV20-1
CDR3aa: CSARSPPSKGQETQYF
CDR3nt: TGCAGTGCTAGATCCCCACCCAGCAAGGGCCAAGAGACCCAGTACTTC

abundance: few
j_gene: TRBJ2-1
d_gene: NA
v_gene: TRBV2
CDR3aa: CASREGGYNEQFF
CDR3nt: TGTGCCAGTCGAGAAGGCGGATACAATGAGCAGTTCTTC

abundance: few
j_gene: TRBJ1-4
d_gene: NA
v_gene: TRBV4-2
CDR3aa: CASSQVWGLDEKLFF
CDR3nt: TGTGCCAGCAGCCAAGTTTGGGGGCTGGATGAAAAACTGTTTTTT

abundance: NA
j_gene: TRBJ2-2
d_gene: TRBD1
v_gene: TRBV20-1
CDR3aa: CSARRQGASTGELFF
CDR3nt: TGCAGTGCTAGACGACAGGGGGCGAGCACCGGGGAGCTGTTTTTT